A single sample is the source of the 7 T cell receptor beta chains below, sequenced in a study of shared clonotypes between healthy human individuals. Using immunoSEQ multiplex PCR, the repertoire was profiled, and TCRdb retains in-frame clones only, with some absent. The repertoire holds over 850,000 clones, with roughly 74% as singletons. The sequenced material came from memory CD4+ T cells from PBMCs. Subset defined: CD45RA-negative fraction. These receptors all come from a young man in good health. Some clones in this sample may be carry-over from other donors' samples.

The chain links TRBV7-6 to TRBJ2-3; D unclear. V gave up 5 bases and J gave up 2 bases, with 14 bases separating them. Germline values: CDR1 SGHVS, CDR2 FNYEAQ. The CDR3 is 15 residues long. CDR3 DNA: TGTGCCAGCAGCCTCCTCCCCGAGATCACAGATACGCAGTATTTT. Protein product: CASSLLPEITDTQYF.

The chain carries TRBV28 and TRBJ1-1; TRBD1 might be the D (5 bases). This CDR3 has 14 amino acids. V was shortened by 2 bases and J by 4 bases, with 11 bases between the two germline ends. The germline V gene has CDR1 MDHEN and CDR2 SYDVKM. The CDR3 DNA sequence: TGTGCCAGCAGTTTACCCCGACAGTCCACTGAAGCTTTCTTT. This codes for CASSLPRQSTEAFF.

V usage is TRBV9 and J usage is TRBJ2-1, with D possibly TRBD2 on 6 matching bases. V shed 2 bases and J shed 8 bases, with 14 bases lying between them. This CDR3 has 14 residues. Germline V gene lookup returns CDR1 SGDLS and CDR2 YYNGEE. The CDR3 region is CASSVGLMVDEQFF. The DNA of the CDR3 is TGTGCCAGCAGCGTGGGACTGATGGTCGATGAGCAGTTCTTC. The full variable domain, its missing parts supplied by reference TRBV9 and TRBJ2-1, is DSGVTQTPKHLITATGQRVTLRCSPRSGDLSVYWYQQSLDQGLQFLIQYYNGEERAKGNILERFSAQQFPDLHSELNLSSLELGDSALYFCASSVGLMVDEQFFGPGTRLTVL.

As for this clone: The sample has other DNA sequences that encode this CDR3 too. The chain has TRBV6-5 and TRBJ1-1; D is possibly TRBD1 (6 bases). Germline CDR1 MNHEY, CDR2 SVGAGI. This CDR3 is built from 12 residues. V lost 6 bases to trimming and J lost 5 bases, with 10 bases between them. The CDR3 nucleotides are TGTGCCAGCAGGCAAGGGGGGACTGAAGCTTTCTTT. This codes for CASRQGGTEAFF.

This clone was seen only a few times. V gene TRBV30 combines with J gene TRBJ1-1; D is unclear. Germline lookup yields CDR1 GTSNPN and CDR2 SVGIG (reference sequence). The CDR3 consists of 12 residues. V was cut by 1 base and J by 1 base, with 4 bases left in between. The CDR3 bases are TGTGCCTGGAGTGATACGAACACTGAAGCTTTCTTT. This codes for CAWSDTNTEAFF.

The V and J genes are TRBV5-4 and TRBJ2-5; 8 bases line up with TRBD1. J gave up 5 bases and V 3 bases, and 6 bases lay outside the gene matches. Germline CDR1 reads SGHNT; CDR2 reads YYREEE (reference sequence). The CDR3 extends over 14 amino acids. CDR3 region: CASSSATGGETQYF. The CDR3 DNA sequence: TGTGCCAGCAGCTCTGCTACAGGGGGGGAGACCCAGTACTTC.

The chain has TRBV12-1 and TRBJ1-2. TRBV12-1 is noted as a pseudogene. The CDR3 covers 15 residues. The DNA for the CDR3 is TGTGCCAGCAGCTACACGGACATGGGGGACTATGGCTACACCTTC. It is translated as CASSYTDMGDYGYTF.